Below are 11 T cell receptor beta chains sequenced from a single sample in a study of T cell repertoires in cytomegalovirus infection. TCRdb re-analysed the reads in MiXCR, keeping a single row per CDR3 protein. This table holds about 220,000 distinct CDR3 sequences, about 40% found once. No cognate antigen is known for these TCRs. The sample in question was CD8+ T cells from cultured PBMCs, obtained from culture after CMV antigen stimulation. The receptors were sampled from a human donor in good health (CMV status not recorded). Some clones in this sample may be carry-over from other donors' samples.

J is TRBJ1-1 and V is TRBV7-9; 7 bases map to TRBD1. The CDR3 covers 15 residues. Losses at the gene ends were 4 bases for V and 7 bases for J; bases not matched to a gene: 12. The germline CDR1 and CDR2 sequences are SEHNR and FQNEAQ (reference sequence). The CDR3: CASSSEIQGHIEAFF. In DNA, the CDR3 is TGTGCCAGCAGCTCGGAGATACAGGGGCACATTGAAGCTTTCTTT. Based on the CDR3 plus reference TRBV7-9 and TRBJ1-1, the full variable domain is DTGVSQNPRHKITKRGQNVTFRCDPISEHNRLYWYRQTLGQGPEFLTYFQNEAQLEKSRLLSDRFSAERPKGSFSTLEIQRTEQGDSAMYLCASSSEIQGHIEAFFGQGTRLTVV.

This clonotype is termed medium-sized. The chain is built from TRBV19 and TRBJ1-5; D not certain. Looked up from germline, CDR1 is LNHDA and CDR2 is SQIVND (reference sequence). The CDR3 length is 16 residues. Trimming stripped 0 bases from V and 3 bases from J, with 12 bases between. The CDR3 region has the DNA TGTGCCAGTAGTATAGAAGATTCACAACTCAATCAGCCCCAGCATTTT. Translated: CASSIEDSQLNQPQHF.

V usage is TRBV5-4 and J usage is TRBJ1-2; D unresolved. Trimming took off 4 bases at V and 3 bases at J, with 10 bases between the two ends. Germline V gene data show CDR1 as SGHNT and CDR2 as YYREEE (reference sequence). This CDR3 spans 13 amino acids. The CDR3 bases are TGTGCCAGCAGCGACCCCAGGCACTATGGCTACACCTTC. Amino acid sequence: CASSDPRHYGYTF.

There are a few counts of this clonotype. V gene TRBV7-3 combines with J gene TRBJ1-2, with 8 positions matching TRBD1. Germline CDR1 SGHTA, CDR2 FQGTGA. The CDR3 is 14 residues long. Trimming took 6 bases from V and 8 from J; bases not matched to a gene: 11. The CDR3 DNA follows: TGTGCCAGCAGTCTGGCCCAGGGGGCGGGCGGCTACACCTTC. It yields the protein CASSLAQGAGGYTF.

The J gene is TRBJ2-7, the V gene TRBV3-1; perhaps TRBD1 as D (6 bases). Germline CDR1 and CDR2: LGHDT and YNNKEL (reference sequence). V lost 4 bases and J lost 1, with 11 bases in between. The CDR3 spans 14 residues. The CDR3 nucleotides are TGTGCCAGCAGCCCTGACAGGATATCCTACGAGCAGTACTTC. It encodes CASSPDRISYEQYF.

In this sample, this clonotype turned up a few times. The chain uses TRBV15 and TRBJ2-1, with TRBD2 identical over 8 bases. The CDR3 length is 16 residues. Germline-derived CDR1 and CDR2 are LNHNV and YYDKDF (reference sequence). With 5 bases clipped from V and 4 bases from J, the junction kept 10 bases outside the gene matches. The DNA of the CDR3 is TGTGCCACCAGCCCCCGGGTAGCGGGGACTTACAATGAGCAGTTCTTC. Its protein is CATSPRVAGTYNEQFF.

This chain links TRBV11-2 with TRBJ2-1; TRBD2 aligns across 16 bases. Germline V gives CDR1 SGHAT, CDR2 FQNNGV. The length of the CDR3 is 22 residues. The trim removed 1 base at V and 4 bases at J, leaving 16 bases unmatched. The DNA for the CDR3 is TGTGCCAGCAGCTTAGTAGATTTCCCGGGACTAGCGGGGGGGCAGGGTTACAATGAGCAGTTCTTC. This encodes CASSLVDFPGLAGGQGYNEQFF.

The chain combines TRBV27 with TRBJ1-1; TRBD1 matches at 9 bases. The V and J ends lost 7 bases and 5 bases, in that order; junction bases with no gene match: 8. The CDR3 extends over 14 amino acids. Looked up from germline, CDR1 is MNHEY and CDR2 is SMNVEV (reference sequence). CDR3 nucleotides: TGTGCCAGCACCCTCCGACAGGGGGGAACTGAAGCTTTCTTT. It is translated as CASTLRQGGTEAFF.

This clonotype occurred a few times. The chain recombines TRBV6-1 with TRBJ1-6; 9 positions match TRBD1. The ends lost 3 bases at V and 5 bases at J; junction bases unmatched: 2. Germline loops: CDR1 MNHNS, CDR2 SASEGT. The CDR3 runs 15 residues. In DNA, the CDR3 is TGTGCCAGCAGTGACCGGGACAGGGATAATTCACCCCTCCACTTT. Translated, it gives CASSDRDRDNSPLHF.

This chain links TRBV7-6 with TRBJ2-1, with TRBD2 matching 12 bases. CDR1 is SGHVS, CDR2 FNYEAQ, per germline. Unmatched junction bases numbered 4, after V lost 4 bases and J lost 3 bases. CDR3 length equals 16 residues. CDR3 residues: CASSSTGLAGYNEQFF. The CDR3 DNA sequence: TGTGCCAGCAGCTCAACGGGACTAGCGGGCTACAATGAGCAGTTCTTC.

The table lists this clonotype with a few counts. The chain couples TRBV20-1 to TRBJ1-2; D is unresolved. This CDR3 is 13 amino acids long. Germline V lookup: CDR1 DFQATT, CDR2 SNEGSKA (reference sequence). The CDR3 nucleotides are TGCACCACCACGCCCGAACAAGGGAATGGCTACACCTTC. This gives the protein CTTTPEQGNGYTF.